This T cell receptor (beta chain) was sequenced during a study of vaccination effects on CD4 cells after COVID-19. About the study: BNT162b2 vaccine or mRNA-1273 vaccine was given to participants in two doses. The study sampled two convalescent patients 16 days and one week before vaccination.

Study-wide findings and caveats: Among infection- and vaccine-induced clones, marked clonal contraction occurred late after vaccination.

Details on this clone: The antigen is not known.

After expansion with viral peptide pools in the ViraFEST assay, antigen-specific CD4+ T cells were sequenced. At the end of 10 days of culture, CD4+ T cells were isolated. PCR-confirmed SARS-CoV-2 infection occurred in the person between March and December 2020. Wells each received some 2.2 million PBMC, cultured with roughly 9.4 IU/ml IL-2 and 10 ug/ml peptides. Sequencing was performed with immunoSEQ multiplex PCR; in TCRdb, only in-frame clones are kept and a portion is missing. The sample includes about 36,000 clones, about 78% of them seen just once. V was pared by 6 bases and J by 7 bases, with 16 bases between. Germline assignment: CDR1 SEHNR and CDR2 FQNEAQ (reference sequence). This CDR3 region has 14 residues.

The material sequenced was CD4+ T cells from PBMCs cultured with HCoV-NL63 spike peptides, taken before COVID-19 vaccination. The receptor comes from a human donor who had a prior SARS-CoV-2 infection. The rearrangement links TRBV7-9 to TRBJ1-3; no firm D call. The CDR3 loop reads CASRNQAGSNTIYF. CDR3 DNA sequence: TGTGCCAGCAGGAACCAGGCTGGTTCTAACACCATATATTTT.